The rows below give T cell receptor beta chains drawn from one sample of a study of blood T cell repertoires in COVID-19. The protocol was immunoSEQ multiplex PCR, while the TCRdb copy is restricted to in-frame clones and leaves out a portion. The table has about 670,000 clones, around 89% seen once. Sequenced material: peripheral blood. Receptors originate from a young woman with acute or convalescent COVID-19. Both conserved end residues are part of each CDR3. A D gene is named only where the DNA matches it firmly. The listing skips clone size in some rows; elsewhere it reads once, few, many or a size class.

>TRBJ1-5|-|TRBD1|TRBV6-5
CASSPQGRQPQHF
TGTGCCAGCAGCCCACAGGGGAGACAGCCCCAGCATTTT
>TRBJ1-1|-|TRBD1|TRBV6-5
CASRPDRGRAEAFF
TGTGCCAGCAGGCCGGACAGGGGTCGGGCTGAAGCTTTCTTT
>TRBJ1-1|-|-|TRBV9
CASSMRREGEAFF
TGTGCCAGCAGCATGCGACGGGAGGGGGAAGCTTTCTTT
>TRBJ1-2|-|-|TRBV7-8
CASSFEHSGKGDYGYTF
TGTGCCAGCAGCTTTGAACACTCGGGGAAGGGAGACTATGGCTACACCTTC
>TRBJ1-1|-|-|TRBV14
CASSQDDYEGDTEAFF
TGTGCCAGCAGCCAAGACGATTATGAGGGGGACACTGAAGCTTTCTTT
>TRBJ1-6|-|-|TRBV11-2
CASSLTRDSPLHF
TGTGCCAGCAGCTTAACCAGGGATTCACCCCTCCACTTT
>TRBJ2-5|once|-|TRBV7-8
CASSPRLPLYQETQYF
TGTGCCAGCAGTCCCCGACTGCCCCTTTACCAAGAGACCCAGTACTTC
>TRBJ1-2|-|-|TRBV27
CASTQGPSYGYTF
TGTGCCAGTACACAGGGTCCCTCCTATGGCTACACCTTC
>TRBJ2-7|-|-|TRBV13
CASAPRGREVYEQYF
TGTGCCAGCGCTCCAAGGGGCAGGGAAGTTTACGAGCAGTACTTC
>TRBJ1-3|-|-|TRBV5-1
CASSARGTGNTIYF
TGCGCCAGCAGCGCAAGGGGTACCGGAAACACCATATATTTT
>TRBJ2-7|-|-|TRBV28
CASTPWGTAGGSYEQYF
TGTGCCAGCACCCCCTGGGGGACCGCAGGGGGGAGCTACGAGCAGTACTTC
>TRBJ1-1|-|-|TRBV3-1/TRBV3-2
CASSPTASLHNRWNTEAFF
TGTGCCAGCAGCCCGACAGCATCCCTGCACAACCGATGGAACACTGAAGCTTTCTTT
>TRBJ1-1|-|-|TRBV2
CASSRVRTEAFF
TGTGCCAGCAGCAGGGTTCGAACTGAAGCTTTCTTT
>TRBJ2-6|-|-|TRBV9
CASSQYDSGANVLTF
TGTGCCAGCAGCCAGTACGACTCTGGGGCCAACGTCCTGACTTTC
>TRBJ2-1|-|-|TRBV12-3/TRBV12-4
CASSLGPHNEQFF
TGTGCCAGCAGTTTAGGGCCGCACAATGAGCAGTTCTTC
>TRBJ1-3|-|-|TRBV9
CASSVETAASGNTIYF
TGTGCCAGCAGCGTAGAAACTGCCGCCTCTGGAAACACCATATATTTT
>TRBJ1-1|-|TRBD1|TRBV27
CASSRQGNIRRTEAFF
TGTGCCAGCAGTAGACAGGGGAACATTCGGCGCACTGAAGCTTTCTTT
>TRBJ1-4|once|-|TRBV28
CASSLRDEKLFF
TGTGCCAGCAGTTTACGAGATGAAAAACTGTTTTTT
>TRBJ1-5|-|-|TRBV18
CASSTYQTGNQPQHF
TGTGCCAGCTCAACTTACCAAACGGGGAATCAGCCCCAGCATTTT
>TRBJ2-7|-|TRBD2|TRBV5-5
CASSLAGGLYEQYF
TGTGCCAGCAGCTTGGCGGGGGGGCTCTACGAGCAGTACTTC
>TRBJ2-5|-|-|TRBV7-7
CASRSRAEETQYF
TGTGCCAGCAGGTCCAGGGCAGAAGAGACCCAGTACTTC
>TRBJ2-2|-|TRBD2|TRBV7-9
CASSPSTSRGTGELFF
TGTGCCAGCAGCCCCTCGACTAGCCGGGGGACCGGGGAGCTGTTTTTT
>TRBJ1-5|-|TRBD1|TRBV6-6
CASSPRQGAIGNQPQHF
TGTGCCAGCAGTCCCAGACAGGGGGCGATTGGCAATCAGCCCCAGCATTTT
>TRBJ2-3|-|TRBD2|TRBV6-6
CASSYPAGESTDTQYF
TGTGCCAGCAGTTACCCCGCGGGAGAGAGCACAGATACGCAGTATTTT
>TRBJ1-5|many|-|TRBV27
CASRSTGGGSNQPQHF
TGTGCCAGCAGGTCAACCGGGGGAGGTAGCAATCAGCCCCAGCATTTT
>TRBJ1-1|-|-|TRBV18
CASSPLWPNTEAFF
TGTGCCAGCTCACCACTATGGCCGAACACTGAAGCTTTCTTT
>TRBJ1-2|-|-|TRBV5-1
CASSLAGEPELNYGYTF
TGCGCCAGCAGCTTGGCCGGGGAGCCCGAGCTTAACTATGGCTACACCTTC
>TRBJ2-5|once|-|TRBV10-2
CASSRAGLETQYF
TGCGCCAGCAGTCGTGCAGGTTTGGAGACCCAGTACTTC
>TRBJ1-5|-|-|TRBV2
CASSWRVRGNQPQHF
TGTGCCAGCAGTTGGAGGGTAAGGGGCAATCAGCCCCAGCATTTT
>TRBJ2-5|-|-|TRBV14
CASSQALGAETQYF
TGTGCCAGCAGCCAAGCCCTGGGCGCGGAGACCCAGTACTTC
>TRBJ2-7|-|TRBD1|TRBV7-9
CASALQGIYEQYF
TGTGCCAGCGCCTTACAGGGGATCTACGAGCAGTACTTC
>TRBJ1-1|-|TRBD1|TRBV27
CASSSLDRANTEAFF
TGTGCCAGCAGTTCCCTCGACAGGGCGAACACTGAAGCTTTCTTT
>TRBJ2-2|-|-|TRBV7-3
CASSRGSNTGELFF
TGTGCCAGCAGCCGGGGGTCCAACACCGGGGAGCTGTTTTTT
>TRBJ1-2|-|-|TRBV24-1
CATSEERGSGGYTF
TGTGCCACCAGTGAAGAGAGGGGGAGCGGTGGCTACACCTTC
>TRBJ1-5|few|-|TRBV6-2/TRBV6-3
CASSYYWAWGGNQPQHF
TGTGCCAGCAGTTACTACTGGGCCTGGGGGGGCAATCAGCCCCAGCATTTT
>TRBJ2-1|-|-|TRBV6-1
CASSDIGGDYNEQFF
TGTGCCAGCAGTGATATAGGGGGTGATTACAATGAGCAGTTCTTC
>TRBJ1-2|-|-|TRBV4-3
CASSQDEETRPDGYTF
TGCGCCAGCAGCCAAGACGAGGAAACTAGGCCGGACGGCTACACCTTC
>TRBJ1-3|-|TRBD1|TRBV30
CAWSRTGGNTIYF
TGTGCCTGGAGTCGGACAGGTGGAAACACCATATATTTT
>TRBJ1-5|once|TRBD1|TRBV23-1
CASSLGTGQNQPQHF
TGCGCCAGCAGTCTGGGGACAGGACAAAATCAGCCCCAGCATTTT
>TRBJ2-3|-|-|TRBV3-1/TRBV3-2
CASSQPAGFTDTQYF
TGTGCCAGCAGCCAGCCTGCGGGATTCACAGATACGCAGTATTTT
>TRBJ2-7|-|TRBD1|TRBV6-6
CASSPQGVWYEQYF
TGTGCCAGCAGTCCCCAGGGGGTCTGGTACGAGCAGTACTTC
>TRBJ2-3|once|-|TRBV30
CAWSGGVGRDNTDTQYF
TGTGCCTGGAGTGGAGGGGTCGGCCGGGACAACACAGATACGCAGTATTTT
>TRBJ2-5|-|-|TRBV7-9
CASSLGGKTQYF
TGTGCCAGCAGCTTGGGGGGTAAGACCCAGTACTTC
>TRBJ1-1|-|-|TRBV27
CASSLLRPGGTEAFF
TGTGCCAGCAGTTTATTGCGGCCGGGTGGAACTGAAGCTTTCTTT
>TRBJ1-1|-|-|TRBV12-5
CASGLGGVMNTEAFF
TGTGCTAGTGGTTTAGGGGGGGTCATGAACACTGAAGCTTTCTTT
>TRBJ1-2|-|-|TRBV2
CASGSGDEGYTF
TGTGCCAGCGGGTCAGGGGATGAGGGCTACACCTTC
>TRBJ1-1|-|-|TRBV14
CASSPVQNTEAFF
TGTGCCAGCAGCCCAGTCCAGAACACTGAAGCTTTCTTT